This T cell receptor beta chain was profiled in a study of neoadjuvant nivolumab and ipilimumab in lung cancer. Broader study findings: TCR sequencing covered a small number of samples. Higher pretherapy blood TCR richness went with higher resected-tumor richness.

Concerning this clone: What it recognizes is unknown.

The CDR3 extends over 16 amino acids. Deletions cut 0 bases from V and 0 bases from J, with 6 bases between. Germline V CDR1 and CDR2: MRHNA, SNTAGT. Data came from immunoSEQ multiplex PCR; TCRdb stores just in-frame clones and leaves some out. The sample contains about 38,000 clones, roughly 89% of which appear only once. The sequenced sample was peripheral blood, obtained before neoadjuvant nivolumab, alone or with ipilimumab. The rearrangement uses TRBV6-4 and TRBJ2-6; D call uncertain. The source is an adult with non-small cell lung cancer. Written as DNA, the CDR3 is TGTGCCAGCAGTGACTCGGACCACTCTGGGGCCAACGTCCTGACTTTC. The encoded protein is CASSDSDHSGANVLTF.